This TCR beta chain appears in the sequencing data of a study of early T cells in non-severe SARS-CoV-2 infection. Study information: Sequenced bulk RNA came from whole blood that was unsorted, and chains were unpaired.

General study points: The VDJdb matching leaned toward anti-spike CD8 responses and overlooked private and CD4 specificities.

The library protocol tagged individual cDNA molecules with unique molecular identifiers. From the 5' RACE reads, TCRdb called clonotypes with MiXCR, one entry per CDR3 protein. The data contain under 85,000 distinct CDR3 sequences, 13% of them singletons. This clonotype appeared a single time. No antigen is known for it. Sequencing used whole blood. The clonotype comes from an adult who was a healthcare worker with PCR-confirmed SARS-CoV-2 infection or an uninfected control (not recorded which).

As DNA, the CDR3 is TGTGCCAGCAGCCGGGCCGGGGATACCACAGATACGCAGTATTTT. Translating gives CASSRAGDTTDTQYF. The chain has TRBV16 and TRBJ2-3; D is perhaps TRBD2 (5 bases). Trimming shortened V by 4 bases and J by 2 bases, and 13 bases separated the two germline ends. Germline CDR1 reads KGHSY; CDR2 reads FQNENV. The CDR3 sequence is 15 residues long. Supplemented by reference TRBV16 and TRBJ2-3, the full variable domain reads GEEVAQTPKHLVRGEGQKAKLYCAPIKGHSYVFWYQQVLKNEFKFLISFQNENVFDETGMPKERFSAKCLPNSPCSLEIQATKLEDSAVYFCASSRAGDTTDTQYFGPGTRLTVL.